Each of the 6 T cell receptor beta chains below was sequenced from the same sample in a study of T cell responses to AZD1222 COVID-19 vaccine. Here immunoSEQ multiplex PCR was the method, and the copy in TCRdb shows in-frame clones only, minus some. The sample has some 120,000 clones, about 93% seen once. The sequences come from peripheral blood, collected on day 0 of AZD1222 vaccination. The receptors come from an adult in good health.

The chain is built from TRBV9 and TRBJ2-2; no clear D. CDR1 and CDR2 (germline): SGDLS, YYNGEE. The CDR3 sequence is 15 residues long. The germline V and J ends were trimmed by 0 bases and 7 bases, with 13 bases remaining between them. The CDR3 nucleotides are TGTGCCAGCAGCGTAGATCAGAGAATTGGCGGGGAGCTGTTTTTT. Protein sequence: CASSVDQRIGGELFF. The full variable domain, its missing parts supplied by reference TRBV9 and TRBJ2-2, is DSGVTQTPKHLITATGQRVTLRCSPRSGDLSVYWYQQSLDQGLQFLIQYYNGEERAKGNILERFSAQQFPDLHSELNLSSLELGDSALYFCASSVDQRIGGELFFGEGSRLTVL.

V gene TRBV5-1 combines with J gene TRBJ2-6, with a weak D call TRBD1 (5 bases). V shed 0 bases and J shed 0 bases, with 16 bases lying between them. This CDR3 is 19 amino acids long. Germline values: CDR1 SGHRS, CDR2 YFSETQ. The DNA for the CDR3 is TGCGCCAGCAGCTTGGAGTTGGGCAGGGTATTCTCTGGGGCCAACGTCCTGACTTTC. It yields the protein CASSLELGRVFSGANVLTF.

This chain joins TRBV2 and TRBJ1-2, with 7 bases matching TRBD1. CDR1 is SNHLY and CDR2 is FYNNEI in the germline V gene. The junction had 11 bases not matched to a gene; V was cut back by 3 bases and J by 7 bases. The CDR3 sequence is 15 residues long. For the CDR3, the DNA is TGTGCCAGCAGTGAGTTAAGGGAGGGGGCCTTTGGCTACACCTTC. Translating it yields CASSELREGAFGYTF.

The chain joins TRBV6-5 to TRBJ2-6; D uncertain. Germline V gene sequence: CDR1 MNHEY, CDR2 SVGAGI. The CDR3 consists of 16 residues. V was cut by 2 bases and J by 1 base, with 9 bases left in between. In DNA form, the CDR3 reads TGTGCCAGCAGTTACCGGACGAGGTCTGGGGCCAACGTCCTGACTTTC. It yields the protein CASSYRTRSGANVLTF.

The chain is built from TRBV5-1 and TRBJ1-1, with D perhaps TRBD1 (5 bases). Trimming left V 6 bases short and J 1 base short, with 10 bases between. This CDR3 is 13 amino acids long. CDR1 is SGHRS, CDR2 YFSETQ, per germline. In nucleotides, the CDR3 is TGCGCCAGCACCTTTGGGGGGAACACTGAAGCTTTCTTT. Translated, it gives CASTFGGNTEAFF.

The count of this clone is one. The rearrangement joins TRBV5-1 to TRBJ1-1; 9 bases are a match to TRBD1. V gave up 3 bases and J gave up 3 bases; unmatched junction bases: 6. The CDR3 sequence is 15 residues long. The V gene's germline CDR1 is SGHRS and CDR2 YFSETQ. The CDR3: CASSSGTGRYTEAFF. As DNA, the CDR3 is TGCGCCAGCAGCTCGGGGACAGGGCGGTACACTGAAGCTTTCTTT.